This TCR beta chain was identified during a study of human T cells and chemical hapten exposure. Original handling: Per sample, the median was about 88,000 TCRs, with values from around 25,000 to 690,000. One entry per CDR3 protein results from TCRdb running MiXCR on the RACE reads. Clone size and V and J calls follow TCRdb, not the original study. The data contain 300,000 to 400,000 distinct CDR3 sequences, roughly 6.9% of them singletons. Study-wide findings and caveats: The count of PT1 expanded TCRs correlated positively with patch test score.

As for time point: patch test 1, 2 weeks after DPC sensitization. Treatment reported: therapeutic diphenylcyclopropenone sensitization with weekly scalp DPC. This clonotype was seen ten or more times. The antigen remains undetermined. This sample comprised whole blood, obtained in connection with sensitization to the hapten diphenylcyclopropenone (DPC). This TCR derives from a woman under 30 with alopecia areata. Some clones in this sample may be carry-over from other donors' samples.

The CDR3 coding sequence is TGCAGCGTGGCCCCATCCGGGACGGACGTTGAGTACTTC. It is translated as CSVAPSGTDVEYF. This sequence joins TRBV29-1 and TRBJ2-7; the D gene could be TRBD1 or TRBD2 (5 bases each). CDR1 SQVTM and CDR2 ANQGSEA come from the germline V gene. With 6 bases removed from V and 11 bases from J, the gap between germline ends came to 23 bases. There are 13 residues in the CDR3.